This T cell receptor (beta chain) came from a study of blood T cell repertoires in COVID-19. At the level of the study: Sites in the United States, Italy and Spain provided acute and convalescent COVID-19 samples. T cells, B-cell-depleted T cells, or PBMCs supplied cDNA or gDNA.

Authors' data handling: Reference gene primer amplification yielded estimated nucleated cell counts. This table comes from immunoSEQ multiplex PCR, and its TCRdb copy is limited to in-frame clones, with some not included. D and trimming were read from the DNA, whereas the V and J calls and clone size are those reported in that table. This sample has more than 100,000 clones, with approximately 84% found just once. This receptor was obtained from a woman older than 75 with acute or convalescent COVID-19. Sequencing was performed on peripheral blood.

CDR3: CASSQDLAGGPRNIQYF. DNA for the CDR3: TGCGCCAGCAGCCAAGATCTAGCGGGGGGGCCACGGAACATTCAGTACTTC. The chain couples TRBV4-3 to TRBJ2-4, with 12 bases lining up with TRBD2. The CDR3 consists of 17 residues. CDR1 LGHNA and CDR2 YSLEER come from the germline V gene. Trimming cost V 0 bases and J 7 bases; bases outside gene matches: 7.